This TCR beta chain stems from a study of CD8 T cells in Susac syndrome. Study information: Patients with Susac syndrome were, at the time of blood collection, therapy-naive, maintained on corticosteroids, or maintained on intravenous immunoglobulin alone.

Random hexamers were used to reverse transcribe an amount of roughly 0.5 to 1 ug RNA. Across 54 Vbeta and 13 Jbeta, TCR beta CDR3 was amplified with immunoSEQ multiplex PCR. A single record per CDR3 protein comes from TCRdb applying MiXCR to the immunoSEQ multiplex PCR reads. Here the sample spans about 94,000 distinct CDR3 sequences, about 95% being singletons. Per the germline V gene, CDR1 is MNHEY and CDR2 is SVGAGI. The V and J ends lost 6 bases and 4 bases respectively, with 12 bases between them. The CDR3 runs 13 residues. Material: CD4+ T cells from PBMCs. The rearrangement joins TRBV6-5 to TRBJ1-1; D unresolved. The sequence was collected from a human donor with Susac syndrome. The CDR3 region is CASSKTGVTEAFF. CDR3 DNA: TGTGCCAGCAGCAAGACCGGCGTCACTGAAGCTTTCTTT.